This T cell receptor beta chain was recovered during a study of shared T cell receptors in the human thymus. The junction had 6 bases not matched to a gene; V was cut back by 2 bases and J by 1 base. The CDR3 covers 16 residues. Germline loops: CDR1 ENHRY, CDR2 SYGVKD. Assay: immunoSEQ multiplex PCR; the TCRdb copy retains only in-frame clones and omits some. Here the sample spans about 400,000 clones, roughly 94% being singletons. The sequencing input was thymocytes. This TCR came from a human donor. The genes are TRBV10-3 and TRBJ2-3; 7 bases are shared with TRBD1. CDR3 bases: TGTGCCATCAGTGAGCCCAGGACAGGACGCACAGATACGCAGTATTTT. Protein: CAISEPRTGRTDTQYF.